The 27 T cell receptor beta chains presented below share a single source sample, sequenced in a study of T cells in Graves' hyperthyroidism and ophthalmopathy. Amplification of TCR beta CDR3 regions was performed using RNA transcripts as template. TCR CDR3 regions were first amplified by RT-PCR with HTBI primers. One entry per CDR3 protein, called by TCRdb with MiXCR from the multiplex PCR reads. The table shows 700,000 or so distinct CDR3 sequences, with roughly 15% occurring only once. Source material: blood. The receptors stem from a woman between 50 and 59 years old with Graves' ophthalmopathy.

This clonotype came up many times. The genes are TRBV20-1 and TRBJ2-1, with D tentatively TRBD1 (5 bases). The germline V gene encodes CDR1 DFQATT and CDR2 SNEGSKA (reference sequence). V was clipped by 5 bases and J by 4 bases, with 12 bases between them. The CDR3 totals 13 residues. The CDR3 DNA sequence: TGCAGTGCTGCACCCGACAGTTACAATGAGCAGTTCTTC. Translation: CSAAPDSYNEQFF.

Ten or more counts support this clonotype. This chain connects TRBV30 to TRBJ2-7, with unresolved D. V shed 3 bases and J shed 3 bases, with 12 bases lying between them. The CDR3 spans 13 residues. Per the germline V gene, CDR1 is GTSNPN and CDR2 is SVGIG (reference sequence). The CDR3 DNA reads as TGTGCCTGGAGAGGTGTGGACCTCTACGAGCAGTACTTC. Protein: CAWRGVDLYEQYF.

This clonotype has at least ten counts. The rearrangement uses TRBV3-1 and TRBJ2-5; TRBD2 agrees at 8 bases. The V gene end was trimmed by 0 bases and the J gene end by 4 bases; junction bases not matched to a gene: 7. Germline assignment: CDR1 LGHDT and CDR2 YNNKEL (reference sequence). The CDR3 has 16 amino acids. The CDR3 nucleotides are TGTGCCAGCAGCCAAGATTTGACGGGAGGGGGAGAGACCCAGTACTTC. Translating it yields CASSQDLTGGGETQYF.

In its sample, this clonotype was seen a few times. The chain joins TRBV20-1 to TRBJ2-1; 9 bases agree with TRBD2. Germline V gene sequence: CDR1 DFQATT, CDR2 SNEGSKA (reference sequence). J gave up 7 bases and V 1 base, and 14 bases lay outside the gene matches. This CDR3 is built from 17 residues. The CDR3 DNA reads as TGCAGTGCTAGAGCATCGAAACTTAGCGGGAGAGTGAATGAGCAGTTCTTC. Translation: CSARASKLSGRVNEQFF.

This clonotype has ten or more counts. The J gene is TRBJ2-7, the V gene TRBV2; 8 bases agree with TRBD2. The CDR3 has 13 residues. Germline values: CDR1 SNHLY, CDR2 FYNNEI. V shed 7 bases, J shed 2 bases, and the junction held 4 bases outside the gene matches. CDR3 sequence (DNA): TGTGCCAGCAAAACGGGAGGGCCCTACGAGCAGTACTTC. Translating it yields CASKTGGPYEQYF.

This clonotype occurred many times. The chain carries TRBV7-9 and TRBJ1-6; the D is unclear. The germline gives CDR1 SEHNR, CDR2 FQNEAQ (reference sequence). V dropped 5 bases and J dropped 14 bases, with 19 bases sitting between them. This CDR3 has 14 residues. Written as DNA, the CDR3 is TGTGCCAGCAGCCCAGCGGTCCTCCGGACGGCCCTCCACTTT. Its translation: CASSPAVLRTALHF.

The table lists this clonotype with many counts. The chain links TRBV5-1 to TRBJ1-3; the D is unclear. The CDR3 consists of 13 residues. CDR1 SGHRS and CDR2 YFSETQ come from the germline V gene. V dropped 4 bases and J dropped 6 bases, with 11 bases sitting between them. The CDR3 protein is CASSPDPENTIYF. The CDR3 DNA sequence: TGCGCCAGCAGCCCCGATCCCGAAAACACCATATATTTT. Full variable domain (outside the CDR3, taken from reference TRBV5-1 and TRBJ1-3): KAGVTQTPRYLIKTRGQQVTLSCSPISGHRSVSWYQQTPGQGLQFLFEYFSETQRNKGNFPGRFSGRQFSNSRSEMNVSTLELGDSALYLCASSPDPENTIYFGEGSWLTVV.

This clonotype has a count of ten or more. The rearrangement uses TRBV20-1 and TRBJ2-1; TRBD2 matches 12 bases. V lost 2 bases to trimming and J lost 6 bases; unmatched junction nucleotides: 5. This CDR3 is 15 amino acids long. Germline values: CDR1 DFQATT, CDR2 SNEGSKA (reference sequence). CDR3 sequence: CSARLAGGPGNEQFF. The CDR3 DNA reads as TGCAGTGCTAGACTAGCGGGAGGGCCGGGCAATGAGCAGTTCTTC.

This rearrangement joins TRBV19 to TRBJ2-2; 9 bases match TRBD2. CDR3 length: 14 amino acids. Germline V lookup: CDR1 LNHDA, CDR2 SQIVND (reference sequence). Trimming cost V 3 bases and J 6 bases; bases outside gene matches: 2. The CDR3 coding sequence is TGTGCCAGTAGTATGGGACTAGCAGCCGGGGAGCTGTTTTTT. It translates to CASSMGLAAGELFF.

This clonotype showed up many times. The CDR3 sequence is CSASDLEYSYGYTF. The CDR3 region has the DNA TGCAGTGCTAGTGATCTCGAGTACTCCTATGGCTACACCTTC. This sequence joins TRBV20-1 and TRBJ1-2; D is uncertain. This CDR3 is built from 14 residues. V shed 3 bases and J shed 4 bases, with 15 bases lying between them. Germline lookup yields CDR1 DFQATT and CDR2 SNEGSKA (reference sequence).

This clonotype was found many times. The V gene is TRBV20-1, the J gene TRBJ1-2; the D is unclear. The CDR3 extends over 12 amino acids. Trimming cost V 3 bases and J 2 bases, with 7 bases left between them. From germline, CDR1 is DFQATT and CDR2 SNEGSKA (reference sequence). The CDR3 here is CSASWRNYGYTF. Written as DNA, the CDR3 is TGCAGTGCTAGTTGGCGGAACTATGGCTACACCTTC.

This clonotype was recorded at least ten times. The chain links TRBV12-3 or TRBV12-4 to TRBJ2-1; 8 bases agree with TRBD2. The CDR3 runs to 15 residues. V lost 7 bases, J lost 0 bases, and 5 bases stayed unmatched. The CDR3 coding sequence is TGTGCCAGCACCCGACTAGCGCCCTCCTACAATGAGCAGTTCTTC. This gives the protein CASTRLAPSYNEQFF.

The table lists this clonotype with a few counts. The CDR3 nucleotides read TGTGCCAGCAGCGCCCCGAATCAATTGAGCAATCAGCCCCAGCATTTT. Protein product: CASSAPNQLSNQPQHF. This chain links TRBV7-2 with TRBJ1-5; D gene ambiguous. The CDR3 runs 16 residues. Deletions cut 5 bases from V and 1 base from J, with 15 bases between. Germline loops: CDR1 SGHTA, CDR2 FQGNSA.

The chain combines TRBV5-1 with TRBJ2-2; TRBD1 matches at 11 bases. V lost 4 bases, J lost 4 bases, and 9 bases stayed unmatched. The germline V gene encodes CDR1 SGHRS and CDR2 YFSETQ. The CDR3 has 17 amino acids. For the CDR3, the DNA is TGCGCCAGCAGCCAACAGGGCGGGACAGGGGGCACCGGGGAGCTGTTTTTT. It codes for CASSQQGGTGGTGELFF.

This clonotype was found many times. The V gene is TRBV7-9, the J gene TRBJ2-7; the match to TRBD1 covers 8 bases. With 3 bases clipped from V and 2 bases from J, the junction kept 6 bases outside the gene matches. Germline loops: CDR1 SEHNR, CDR2 FQNEAQ (reference sequence). The length of the CDR3 is 15 residues. CDR3 nucleotide sequence: TGTGCCAGCAGCTTCTGGGACAGGAGAACCTACGAGCAGTACTTC. This translates into CASSFWDRRTYEQYF.

Many counts were recorded for this clonotype. The V and J genes are TRBV20-1 and TRBJ2-1, with 8 bases aligning to TRBD2. Unmatched junction bases numbered 10, after V lost 2 bases and J lost 1 base. This CDR3 region has 17 residues. Germline CDR1 and CDR2: DFQATT and SNEGSKA (reference sequence). The DNA for the CDR3 is TGCAGTGCTAGATTAGCGGGGACCCAAGAGTCCTACAATGAGCAGTTCTTC. It encodes CSARLAGTQESYNEQFF.

This clonotype was found many times. The CDR3 region is CASRSPGSGQETQYF. Written as DNA, the CDR3 is TGTGCCAGCAGATCCCCAGGGTCTGGACAAGAGACCCAGTACTTC. The chain links TRBV11-2 to TRBJ2-5, with TRBD1 as a possible D gene (5 bases). V lost 6 bases to trimming and J lost 2 bases, with 16 bases between them. CDR3 length: 15 amino acids. The V gene's germline CDR1 is SGHAT and CDR2 FQNNGV.

This chain connects TRBV5-1 to TRBJ2-7; D is perhaps TRBD1 (6 bases). Looked up from germline, CDR1 is SGHRS and CDR2 is YFSETQ. Trimming stripped 4 bases from V and 5 bases from J, with 10 bases between. This CDR3 contains 12 residues. DNA of the CDR3: TGCGCCAGCAGCGCCCCAGGGGACGAGCAGTACTTC. Translating gives CASSAPGDEQYF.

A note on this clonotype: One end of the junction is discordant with germline, which a read error may explain. The chain has TRBV7-2 and TRBJ1-1; D unclear. The CDR3 extends over 14 amino acids. Germline V CDR1 and CDR2: SGHTA, FQGNSA. The CDR3: CASSLSGLNTGAFF. CDR3 DNA: TGTGCCAGCAGCCTAAGTGGTTTGAACACTGGAGCTTTCTTT.

The sample holds many counts of this clonotype. This sequence joins TRBV18 and TRBJ1-2; 8 positions agree with TRBD1. V gave up 6 bases and J gave up 6 bases; unmatched junction bases: 9. Per germline, CDR1 KGHSH and CDR2 LQKENI. CDR3 size: 14 residues. In DNA, the CDR3 is TGTGCCAGCTCCCCCAGGGGGCAGGGCGATGGCTACACCTTC. It specifies CASSPRGQGDGYTF.

This clonotype was seen ten or more times. The rearrangement links TRBV29-1 to TRBJ1-1; D unresolved. Trimming took 7 bases from V and 0 from J, leaving 9 bases between them. The length of the CDR3 is 12 residues. The V gene's germline CDR1 is SQVTM and CDR2 ANQGSEA. This CDR3 reads CSGDRMNTEAFF. The CDR3, as DNA: TGCAGCGGAGATCGGATGAACACTGAAGCTTTCTTT.

The V call is TRBV7-8, the J call TRBJ2-3, with 13 bases that match TRBD2. The germline CDR1 and CDR2 sequences are SGHVS and FQNEAQ. Trimming removed 3 bases from V and 5 bases from J; junction bases left unmatched: 5. The length of the CDR3 is 16 residues. The CDR3 here is CASSFSLAGGVDTQYF. The CDR3 nucleotides read TGTGCCAGCAGCTTTTCACTAGCGGGAGGGGTAGATACGCAGTATTTT.

In its sample, this clonotype was seen many times. The rearrangement links TRBV10-3 to TRBJ2-7; 9 bases map to TRBD2. After removal of 0 bases from V and 2 bases from J, the junction contained 8 bases not matched to a gene. Germline V gene sequence: CDR1 ENHRY, CDR2 SYGVKD. CDR3 length: 17 amino acids. The CDR3 DNA is TGTGCCATCAGTGAGTCAAAGGGGGGACTAGCTGCCTACGAGCAGTACTTC. Translating gives CAISESKGGLAAYEQYF.

This clonotype was detected many times. The chain is built from TRBV27 and TRBJ2-7; TRBD1 agrees at 10 bases. The length of the CDR3 is 13 residues. The junction had 7 bases not matched to a gene; V was cut back by 8 bases and J by 6 bases. Germline V lookup: CDR1 MNHEY, CDR2 SMNVEV (reference sequence). CDR3 in DNA: TGTGCCAGCTTTAAGGGACAGGGGACCGAGCAGTACTTC. This codes for CASFKGQGTEQYF.

A few counts support this clonotype. V and J are TRBV10-3 and TRBJ1-5, with 8 positions matching TRBD1. The germline V gene has CDR1 ENHRY and CDR2 SYGVKD. This CDR3 region has 14 residues. Trimming cost V 10 bases and J 3 bases; bases outside gene matches: 8. The CDR3 is CATRGTGDNQPQHF. The CDR3 bases are TGTGCCACCCGTGGGACAGGTGACAATCAGCCCCAGCATTTT.

The chain employs TRBV10-3 and TRBJ2-1; a possible D gene is TRBD1 (6 bases). Trimming left V 5 bases short and J 7 bases short, with 12 bases between. The CDR3 spans 13 residues. The germline V gene has CDR1 ENHRY and CDR2 SYGVKD. The DNA of the CDR3 is TGTGCCATCAGTTACAGGGTTGGGAATGAGCAGTTCTTC. Its translation is CAISYRVGNEQFF.

The table lists this clonotype with a few counts. The rearrangement joins TRBV6-2 or TRBV6-3 to TRBJ2-3; TRBD2 matches at 12 bases. Germline CDR1 and CDR2: MNHEY and SVGEGT. V lost 4 bases, J lost 2 bases, and 7 bases stayed unmatched. This CDR3 is built from 17 residues. The CDR3 protein is CASSFRLAGVPTDTQYF. CDR3 DNA sequence: TGTGCCAGCAGTTTTCGACTAGCGGGAGTCCCCACAGATACGCAGTATTTT.